Listed below are T cell receptor beta chains from one sample, sequenced in a study of response to subunit inactivated influenza vaccine. TCRdb re-called the RT-PCR reads with MiXCR, one entry per CDR3 protein. This table holds 800,000 or so distinct CDR3 sequences, roughly 20% found once. Specimen: PBMCs from blood, collected less than 6 days after vaccination. The origin of the receptors is a man between 50 and 59 years old who received an inactivated influenza vaccine. The CDR3 runs from the conserved cysteine through the conserved F or W.

v_call	j_call	cdr3_aa
TRBV18	TRBJ2-7	CASSQTQGIKQYF
TRBV10-3	TRBJ2-1	CAIGTGGGDEQFF
TRBV10-3	TRBJ2-3	CAVSRDPSTDTQYF
TRBV29-1	TRBJ2-5	CSVALAVQETQYF
TRBV7-8	TRBJ2-5	CASSLGALAGSQYF
TRBV6-2/TRBV6-3	TRBJ2-2	CASSYSRQVAPKELFF
TRBV15	TRBJ2-1	CATSRPLAGGGNEQFF
TRBV18	TRBJ2-7	CAGRQGYEQYF
TRBV20-1	TRBJ2-1	CSARDGSTRLAGVASEQFF
TRBV4-3	TRBJ2-2	CASSSRQEWYTGELFF
TRBV27	TRBJ2-1	CASSVTGLDEQFF
TRBV20-1	TRBJ2-3	CSASDSGGSTDTQYF
TRBV4-2	TRBJ1-3	CASSREGLYSGNTIYF
TRBV7-2	TRBJ2-5	CASSLGVADVYQETQYF
TRBV20-1	TRBJ1-1	CSSTEAFF
TRBV5-1	TRBJ2-1	CASSLSLFDEQFF
TRBV20-1	TRBJ2-7	CSASPGQGAHEQYF